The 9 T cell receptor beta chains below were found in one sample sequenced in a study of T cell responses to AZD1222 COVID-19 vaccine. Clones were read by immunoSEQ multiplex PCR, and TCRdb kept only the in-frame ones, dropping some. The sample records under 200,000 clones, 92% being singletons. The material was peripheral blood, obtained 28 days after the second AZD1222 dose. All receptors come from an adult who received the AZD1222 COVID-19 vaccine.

The CDR3: CASSPALAGTQETQYF. CDR3 in DNA: TGCGCCAGCAGCCCTGCCCTCGCAGGAACCCAAGAGACCCAGTACTTC. The chain uses TRBV5-1 and TRBJ2-5; no definite D call. The CDR3 spans 16 residues. The germline V and J ends were trimmed by 4 bases and 1 base, with 17 bases remaining between them. CDR1 and CDR2 from the germline V gene are SGHRS and YFSETQ.

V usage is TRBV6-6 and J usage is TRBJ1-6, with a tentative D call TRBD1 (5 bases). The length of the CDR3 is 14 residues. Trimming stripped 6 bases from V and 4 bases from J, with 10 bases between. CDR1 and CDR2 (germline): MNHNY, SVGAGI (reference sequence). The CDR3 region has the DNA TGTGCCAGCAGGCCCCAGGGTTATAATTCACCCCTCCACTTT. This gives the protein CASRPQGYNSPLHF.

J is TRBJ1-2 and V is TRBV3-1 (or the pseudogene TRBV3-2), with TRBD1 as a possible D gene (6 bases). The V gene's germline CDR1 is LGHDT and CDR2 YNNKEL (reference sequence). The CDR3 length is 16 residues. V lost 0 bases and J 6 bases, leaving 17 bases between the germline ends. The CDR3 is CASSQDMSQGKDGYTF. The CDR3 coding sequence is TGTGCCAGCAGCCAAGATATGAGTCAGGGGAAAGATGGCTACACCTTC.

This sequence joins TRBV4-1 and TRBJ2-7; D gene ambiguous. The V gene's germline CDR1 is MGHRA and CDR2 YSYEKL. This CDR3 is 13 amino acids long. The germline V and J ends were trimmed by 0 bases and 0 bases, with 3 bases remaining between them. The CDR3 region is CASSQDDSYEQYF. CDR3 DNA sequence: TGCGCCAGCAGCCAAGACGACTCCTACGAGCAGTACTTC.

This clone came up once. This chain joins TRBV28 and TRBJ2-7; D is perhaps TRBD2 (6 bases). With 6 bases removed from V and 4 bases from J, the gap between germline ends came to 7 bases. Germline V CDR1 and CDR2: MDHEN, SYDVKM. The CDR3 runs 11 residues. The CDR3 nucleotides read TGTGCCAGCAGGGGGGGATACGAGCAGTACTTC. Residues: CASRGGYEQYF.

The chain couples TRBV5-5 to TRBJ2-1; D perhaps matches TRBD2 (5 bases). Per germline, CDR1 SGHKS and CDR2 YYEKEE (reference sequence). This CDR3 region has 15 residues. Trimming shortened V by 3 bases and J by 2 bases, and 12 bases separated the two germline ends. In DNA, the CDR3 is TGTGCCAGCAGCTCCACCGAGGGCACCTACAATGAGCAGTTCTTC. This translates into CASSSTEGTYNEQFF.

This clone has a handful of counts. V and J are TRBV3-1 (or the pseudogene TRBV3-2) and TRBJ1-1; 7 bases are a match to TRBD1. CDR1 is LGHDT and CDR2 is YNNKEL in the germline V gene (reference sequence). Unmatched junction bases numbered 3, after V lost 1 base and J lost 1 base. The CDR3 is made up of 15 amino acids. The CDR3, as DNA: TGTGCCAGCAGCCAAGCCGGGACAGAGAACACTGAAGCTTTCTTT. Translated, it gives CASSQAGTENTEAFF.

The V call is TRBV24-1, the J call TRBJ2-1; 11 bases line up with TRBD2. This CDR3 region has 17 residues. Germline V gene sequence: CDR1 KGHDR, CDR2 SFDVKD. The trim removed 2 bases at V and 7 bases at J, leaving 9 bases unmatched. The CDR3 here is CATSDWETSGIANEQFF. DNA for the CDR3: TGTGCCACCAGTGATTGGGAGACTAGCGGGATTGCGAATGAGCAGTTCTTC.

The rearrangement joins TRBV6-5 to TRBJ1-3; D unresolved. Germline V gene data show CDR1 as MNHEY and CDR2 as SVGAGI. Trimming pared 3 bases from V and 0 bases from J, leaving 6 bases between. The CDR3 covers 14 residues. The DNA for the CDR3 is TGTGCCAGCAGTTATTCCCTCTCTGGAAACACCATATATTTT. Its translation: CASSYSLSGNTIYF.